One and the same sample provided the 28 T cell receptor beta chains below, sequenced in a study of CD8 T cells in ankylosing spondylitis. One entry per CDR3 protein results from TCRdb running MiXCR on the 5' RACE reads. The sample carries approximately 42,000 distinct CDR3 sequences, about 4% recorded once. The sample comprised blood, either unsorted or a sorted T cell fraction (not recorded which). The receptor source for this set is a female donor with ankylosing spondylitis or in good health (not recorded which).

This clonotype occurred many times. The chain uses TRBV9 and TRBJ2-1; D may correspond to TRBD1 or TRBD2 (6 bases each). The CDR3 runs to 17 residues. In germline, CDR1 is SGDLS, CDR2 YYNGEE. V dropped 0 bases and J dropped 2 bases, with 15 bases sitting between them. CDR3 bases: TGTGCCAGCAGCGTAGCTTGGAGGGGGTCCACCTACAATGAGCAGTTCTTC. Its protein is CASSVAWRGSTYNEQFF.

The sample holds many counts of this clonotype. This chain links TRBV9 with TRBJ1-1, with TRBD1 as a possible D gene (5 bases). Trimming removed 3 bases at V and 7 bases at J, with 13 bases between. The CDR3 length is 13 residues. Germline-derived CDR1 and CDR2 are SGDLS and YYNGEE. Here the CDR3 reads CASSEDIYNEAFF. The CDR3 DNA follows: TGTGCCAGCAGCGAGGACATTTACAATGAAGCTTTCTTT.

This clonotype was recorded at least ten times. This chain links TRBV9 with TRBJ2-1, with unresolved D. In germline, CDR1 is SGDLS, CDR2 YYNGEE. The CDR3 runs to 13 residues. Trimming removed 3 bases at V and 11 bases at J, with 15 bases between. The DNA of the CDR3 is TGTGCCAGCAGCGAGGCGGCTCAACTAAAGCAGTTCTTC. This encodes CASSEAAQLKQFF.

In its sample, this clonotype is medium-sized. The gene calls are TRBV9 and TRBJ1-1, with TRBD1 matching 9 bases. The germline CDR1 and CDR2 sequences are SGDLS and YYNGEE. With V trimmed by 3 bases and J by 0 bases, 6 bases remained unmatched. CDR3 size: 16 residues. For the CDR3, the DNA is TGTGCCAGCAGCGCCGGGACAGGGAGCATGAACACTGAAGCTTTCTTT. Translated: CASSAGTGSMNTEAFF.

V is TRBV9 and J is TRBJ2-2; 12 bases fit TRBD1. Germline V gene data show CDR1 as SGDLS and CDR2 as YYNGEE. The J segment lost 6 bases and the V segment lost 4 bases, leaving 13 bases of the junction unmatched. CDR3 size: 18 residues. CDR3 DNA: TGTGCCAGCAGCTTATCCCCCCCGGGACAGGGGGCATCCGGGGAGCTGTTTTTT. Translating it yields CASSLSPPGQGASGELFF.

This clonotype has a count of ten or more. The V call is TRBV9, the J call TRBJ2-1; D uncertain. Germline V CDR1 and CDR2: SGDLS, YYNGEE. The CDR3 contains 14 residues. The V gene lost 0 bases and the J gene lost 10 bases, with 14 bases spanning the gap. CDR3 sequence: CASSVELGWNEQFF. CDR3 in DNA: TGTGCCAGCAGCGTAGAATTAGGCTGGAACGAGCAGTTCTTC.

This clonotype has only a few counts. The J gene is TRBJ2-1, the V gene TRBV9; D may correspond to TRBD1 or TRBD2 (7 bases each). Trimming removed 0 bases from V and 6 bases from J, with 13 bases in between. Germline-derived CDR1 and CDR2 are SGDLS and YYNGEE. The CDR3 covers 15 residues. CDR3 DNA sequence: TGTGCCAGCAGCGTAGCAGGGGGGGTTTCCAATGAGCAGTTCTTC. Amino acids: CASSVAGGVSNEQFF.

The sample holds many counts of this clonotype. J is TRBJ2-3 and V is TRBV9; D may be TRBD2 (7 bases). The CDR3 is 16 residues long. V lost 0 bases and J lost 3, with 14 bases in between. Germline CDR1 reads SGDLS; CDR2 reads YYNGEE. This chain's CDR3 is CASSVVGGAGTDTQYF. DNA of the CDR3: TGTGCCAGCAGCGTAGTGGGGGGGGCGGGAACAGATACGCAGTATTTT. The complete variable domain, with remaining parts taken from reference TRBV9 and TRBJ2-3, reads DSGVTQTPKHLITATGQRVTLRCSPRSGDLSVYWYQQSLDQGLQFLIQYYNGEERAKGNILERFSAQQFPDLHSELNLSSLELGDSALYFCASSVVGGAGTDTQYFGPGTRLTVL.

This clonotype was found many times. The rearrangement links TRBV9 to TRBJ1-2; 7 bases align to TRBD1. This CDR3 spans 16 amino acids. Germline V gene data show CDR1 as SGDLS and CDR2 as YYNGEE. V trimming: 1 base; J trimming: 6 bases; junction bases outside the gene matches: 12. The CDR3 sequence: CASSVRPDRAGDGYTF. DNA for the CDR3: TGTGCCAGCAGCGTACGACCTGACAGGGCTGGGGATGGCTACACCTTC.

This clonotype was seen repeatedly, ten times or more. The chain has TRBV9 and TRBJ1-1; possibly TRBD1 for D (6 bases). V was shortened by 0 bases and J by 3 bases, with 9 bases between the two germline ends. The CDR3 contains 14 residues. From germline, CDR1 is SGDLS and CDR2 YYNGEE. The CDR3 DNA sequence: TGTGCCAGCAGCGTAGGGGGACAATACACTGAAGCTTTCTTT. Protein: CASSVGGQYTEAFF.

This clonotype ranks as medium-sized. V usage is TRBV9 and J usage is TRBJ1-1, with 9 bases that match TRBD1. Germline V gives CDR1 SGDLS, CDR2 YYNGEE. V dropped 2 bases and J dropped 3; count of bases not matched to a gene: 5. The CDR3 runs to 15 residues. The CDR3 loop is CASSVLWTGDTEAFF. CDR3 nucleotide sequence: TGTGCCAGCAGCGTCCTTTGGACAGGGGACACTGAAGCTTTCTTT.

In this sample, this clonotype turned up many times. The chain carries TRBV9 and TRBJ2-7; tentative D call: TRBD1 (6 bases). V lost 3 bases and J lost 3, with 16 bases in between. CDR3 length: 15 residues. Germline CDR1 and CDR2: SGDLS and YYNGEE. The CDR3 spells CASSASTGSFYEQYF. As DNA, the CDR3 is TGTGCCAGCAGCGCCTCAACAGGGTCCTTCTACGAGCAGTACTTC. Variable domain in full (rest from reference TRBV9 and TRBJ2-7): DSGVTQTPKHLITATGQRVTLRCSPRSGDLSVYWYQQSLDQGLQFLIQYYNGEERAKGNILERFSAQQFPDLHSELNLSSLELGDSALYFCASSASTGSFYEQYFGPGTRLTVT.

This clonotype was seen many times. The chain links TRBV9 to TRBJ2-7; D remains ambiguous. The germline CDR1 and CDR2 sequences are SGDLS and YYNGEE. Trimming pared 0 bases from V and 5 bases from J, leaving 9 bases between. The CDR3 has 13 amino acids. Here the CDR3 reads CASSVGVGHEQYF. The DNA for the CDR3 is TGTGCCAGCAGCGTAGGGGTAGGTCACGAGCAGTACTTC. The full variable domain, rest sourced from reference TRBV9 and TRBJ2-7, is DSGVTQTPKHLITATGQRVTLRCSPRSGDLSVYWYQQSLDQGLQFLIQYYNGEERAKGNILERFSAQQFPDLHSELNLSSLELGDSALYFCASSVGVGHEQYFGPGTRLTVT.

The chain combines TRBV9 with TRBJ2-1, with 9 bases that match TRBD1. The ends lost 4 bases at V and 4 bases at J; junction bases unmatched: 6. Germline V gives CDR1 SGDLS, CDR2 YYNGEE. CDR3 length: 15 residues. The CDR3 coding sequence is TGTGCCAGCAGCATACAGGGGGCCGTATACAATGAGCAGTTCTTC. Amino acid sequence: CASSIQGAVYNEQFF.

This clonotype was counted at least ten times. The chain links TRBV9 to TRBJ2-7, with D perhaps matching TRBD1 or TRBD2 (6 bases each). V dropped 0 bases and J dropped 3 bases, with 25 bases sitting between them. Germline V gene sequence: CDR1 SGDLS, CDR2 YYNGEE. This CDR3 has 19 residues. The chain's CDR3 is CASSVEAATSGGPYYEQYF. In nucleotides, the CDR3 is TGTGCCAGCAGCGTAGAGGCGGCAACCTCTGGGGGGCCTTACTACGAGCAGTACTTC.

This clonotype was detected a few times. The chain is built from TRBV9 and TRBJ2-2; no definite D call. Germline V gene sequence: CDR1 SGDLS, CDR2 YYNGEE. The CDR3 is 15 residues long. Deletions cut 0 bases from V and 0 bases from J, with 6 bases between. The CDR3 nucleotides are TGTGCCAGCAGCGTAGCGGTAGCGAACACCGGGGAGCTGTTTTTT. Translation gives CASSVAVANTGELFF.

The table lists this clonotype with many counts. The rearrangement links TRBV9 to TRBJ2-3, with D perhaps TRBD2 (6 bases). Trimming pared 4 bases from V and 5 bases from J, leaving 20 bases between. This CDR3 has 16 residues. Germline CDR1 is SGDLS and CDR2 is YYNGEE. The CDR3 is CASSTGGDPAIDTQYF. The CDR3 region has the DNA TGTGCCAGCAGCACCGGAGGGGACCCCGCCATAGATACGCAGTATTTT.

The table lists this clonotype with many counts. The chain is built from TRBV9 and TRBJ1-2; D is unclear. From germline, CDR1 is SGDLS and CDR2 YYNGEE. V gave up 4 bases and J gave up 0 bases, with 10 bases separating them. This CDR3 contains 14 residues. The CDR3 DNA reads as TGTGCCAGCAGCCCGGACGGTACTAACTATGGCTACACCTTC. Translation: CASSPDGTNYGYTF.

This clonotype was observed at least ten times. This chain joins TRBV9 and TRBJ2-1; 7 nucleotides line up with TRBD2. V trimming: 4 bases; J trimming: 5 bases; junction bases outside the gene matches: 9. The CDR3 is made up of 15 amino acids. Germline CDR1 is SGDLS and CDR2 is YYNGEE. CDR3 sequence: CASSRAGRTDNEQFF. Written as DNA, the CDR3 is TGTGCCAGCAGCCGAGCGGGGCGGACCGACAATGAGCAGTTCTTC. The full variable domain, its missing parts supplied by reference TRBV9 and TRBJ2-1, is DSGVTQTPKHLITATGQRVTLRCSPRSGDLSVYWYQQSLDQGLQFLIQYYNGEERAKGNILERFSAQQFPDLHSELNLSSLELGDSALYFCASSRAGRTDNEQFFGPGTRLTVL.

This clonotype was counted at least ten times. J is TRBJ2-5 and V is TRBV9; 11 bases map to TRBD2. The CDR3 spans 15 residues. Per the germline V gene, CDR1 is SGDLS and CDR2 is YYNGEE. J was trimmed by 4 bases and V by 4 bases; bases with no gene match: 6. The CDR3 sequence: CASSRTGLAAETQYF. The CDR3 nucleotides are TGTGCCAGCAGCAGGACGGGACTAGCGGCAGAGACCCAGTACTTC. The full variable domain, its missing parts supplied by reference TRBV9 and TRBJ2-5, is DSGVTQTPKHLITATGQRVTLRCSPRSGDLSVYWYQQSLDQGLQFLIQYYNGEERAKGNILERFSAQQFPDLHSELNLSSLELGDSALYFCASSRTGLAAETQYFGPGTRLLVL.

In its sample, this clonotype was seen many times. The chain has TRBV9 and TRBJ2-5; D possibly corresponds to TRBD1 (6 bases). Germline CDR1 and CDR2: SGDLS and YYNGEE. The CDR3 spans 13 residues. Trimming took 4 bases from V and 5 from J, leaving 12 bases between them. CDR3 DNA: TGTGCCAGCAGCAAGGGGGTTTTGGAGACCCAGTACTTC. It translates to CASSKGVLETQYF.

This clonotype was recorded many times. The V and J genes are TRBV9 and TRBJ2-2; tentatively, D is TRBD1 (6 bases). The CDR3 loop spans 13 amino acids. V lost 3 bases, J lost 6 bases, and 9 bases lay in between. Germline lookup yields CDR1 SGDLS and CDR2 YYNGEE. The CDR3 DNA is TGTGCCAGCAGCGGCGAGGGGGCCGGGGAGCTGTTTTTT. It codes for CASSGEGAGELFF.

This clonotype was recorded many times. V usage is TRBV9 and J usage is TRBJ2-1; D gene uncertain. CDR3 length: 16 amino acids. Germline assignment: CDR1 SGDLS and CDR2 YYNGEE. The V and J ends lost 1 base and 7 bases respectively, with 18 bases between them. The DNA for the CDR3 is TGTGCCAGCAGCGTAATGGGCAGACACCCCGAAAATGAGCAGTTCTTC. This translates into CASSVMGRHPENEQFF.

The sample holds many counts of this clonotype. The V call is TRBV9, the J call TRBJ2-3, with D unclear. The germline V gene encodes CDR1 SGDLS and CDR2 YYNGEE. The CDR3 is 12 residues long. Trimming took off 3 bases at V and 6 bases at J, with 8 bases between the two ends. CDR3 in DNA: TGTGCCAGCAGCGCCCTCCCGGATACGCAGTATTTT. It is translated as CASSALPDTQYF.

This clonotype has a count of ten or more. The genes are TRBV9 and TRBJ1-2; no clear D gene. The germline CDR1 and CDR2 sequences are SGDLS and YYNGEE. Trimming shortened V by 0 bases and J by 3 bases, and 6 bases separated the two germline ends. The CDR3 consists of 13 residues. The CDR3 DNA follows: TGTGCCAGCAGCGTAGGGGCGGACTATGGCTACACCTTC. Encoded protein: CASSVGADYGYTF.

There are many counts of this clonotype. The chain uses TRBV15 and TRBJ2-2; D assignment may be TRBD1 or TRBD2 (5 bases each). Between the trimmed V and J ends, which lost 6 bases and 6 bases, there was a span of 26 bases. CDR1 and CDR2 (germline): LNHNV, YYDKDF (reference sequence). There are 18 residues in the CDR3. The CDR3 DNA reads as TGTGCCACCAGGCCCCCGGGACCATTCCGCGCCGGCTCCGGGGAGCTGTTTTTT. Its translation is CATRPPGPFRAGSGELFF.

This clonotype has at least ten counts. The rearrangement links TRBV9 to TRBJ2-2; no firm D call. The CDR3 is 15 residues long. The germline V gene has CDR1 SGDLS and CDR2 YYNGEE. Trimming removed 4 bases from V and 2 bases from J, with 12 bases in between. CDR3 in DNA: TGTGCCAGCAGCCCTCGTCGGTCCAACACCGGGGAGCTGTTTTTT. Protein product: CASSPRRSNTGELFF.

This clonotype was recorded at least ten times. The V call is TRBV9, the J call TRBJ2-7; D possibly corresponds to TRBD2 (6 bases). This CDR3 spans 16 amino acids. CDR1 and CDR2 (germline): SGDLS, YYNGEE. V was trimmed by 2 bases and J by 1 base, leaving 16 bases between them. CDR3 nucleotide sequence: TGTGCCAGCAGCGTTGGACACGGCGGGGCGTCCTACGAGCAGTACTTC. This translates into CASSVGHGGASYEQYF.